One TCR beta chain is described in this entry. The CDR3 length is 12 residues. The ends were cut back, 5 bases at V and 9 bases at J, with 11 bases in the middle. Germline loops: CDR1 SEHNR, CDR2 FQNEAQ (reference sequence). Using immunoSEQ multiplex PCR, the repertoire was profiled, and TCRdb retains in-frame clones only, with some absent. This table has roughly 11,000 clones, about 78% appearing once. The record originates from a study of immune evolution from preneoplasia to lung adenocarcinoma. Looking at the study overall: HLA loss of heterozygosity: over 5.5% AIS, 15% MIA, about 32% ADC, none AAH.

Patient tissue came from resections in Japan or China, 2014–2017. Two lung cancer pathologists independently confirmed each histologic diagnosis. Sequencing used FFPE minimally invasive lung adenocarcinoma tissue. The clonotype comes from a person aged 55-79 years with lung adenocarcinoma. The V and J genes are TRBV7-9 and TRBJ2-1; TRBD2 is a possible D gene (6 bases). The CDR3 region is CASSVVEGEQFF. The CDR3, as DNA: TGTGCCAGCAGCGTCGTGGAGGGTGAGCAGTTCTTC.